This is a list of T cell receptor beta chains from one sample in a study of long-term antiretroviral therapy in people with HIV. Assay used: immunoSEQ multiplex PCR; TCRdb lists only in-frame clones, some missing. The table shows roughly 16,000 clones, with 70% to 90% occurring only once. Sequenced material: unsorted PBMCs, taken more than 2.2 years before starting antiretroviral therapy. The receptor source for this set is a young woman with HIV. The CDR3 runs from the conserved cysteine through the conserved F or W. D genes are given only for firm matches. Clone size is shown for a subset of rows, as once, few, many or a class of expanded clone.

d_gene: TRBD1
v_gene: TRBV27
j_gene: TRBJ2-7
abundance: few
CDR3nt: TGTGCCAGCAGTCCGGGACAGGGGAACTTC
CDR3aa: CASSPGQGNF

d_gene: -
v_gene: TRBV27
j_gene: TRBJ2-1
abundance: -
CDR3nt: TGTGCCAGCAGTTTATCGACGTCCGGAGGCTACAATGAGCAGTTCTTC
CDR3aa: CASSLSTSGGYNEQFF

d_gene: -
v_gene: TRBV7-9
j_gene: TRBJ2-2
abundance: -
CDR3nt: TGTGCCAGCAGCCGGAATCCCGGGTCGCCCCTTACACCCGGGGAGCTGTTTTTT
CDR3aa: CASSRNPGSPLTPGELFF

d_gene: -
v_gene: TRBV27
j_gene: TRBJ1-2
abundance: once
CDR3nt: TGTGCCAGCAGTGCCGTCGTGGGCGCTTACTATGGCTACACCTTC
CDR3aa: CASSAVVGAYYGYTF

d_gene: TRBD1
v_gene: TRBV7-9
j_gene: TRBJ1-6
abundance: few
CDR3nt: TGTGCCAGCAGCCCGACAGGGTATGCTAATTCACCCCTCCACTTT
CDR3aa: CASSPTGYANSPLHF

d_gene: -
v_gene: TRBV10-1
j_gene: TRBJ2-1
abundance: -
CDR3nt: TGCGCCAGCAGTCCCATGAGGGGCGGGAATGAGCAGTTCTTC
CDR3aa: CASSPMRGGNEQFF

d_gene: TRBD2
v_gene: TRBV5-5
j_gene: TRBJ2-7
abundance: once
CDR3nt: TGTGCCAGCAGCTTACTCCCTAGCGGGGTCTACGAGCAGTACTTC
CDR3aa: CASSLLPSGVYEQYF

d_gene: -
v_gene: TRBV6-5
j_gene: TRBJ1-2
abundance: -
CDR3nt: TGTGCCAGCAGTTACGGAGGGGGGATACGTGGCTACACCTTC
CDR3aa: CASSYGGGIRGYTF

d_gene: -
v_gene: TRBV19
j_gene: TRBJ1-1
abundance: -
CDR3nt: TGTGCCAGTAGTCTACAGGGAATGAACACTGAAGCTTTCTTT
CDR3aa: CASSLQGMNTEAFF

d_gene: TRBD1
v_gene: TRBV7-9
j_gene: TRBJ2-7
abundance: -
CDR3nt: TGTGCCAGCAGCTATGTTGAGACAGGGGACTACGAGCAGTACTTC
CDR3aa: CASSYVETGDYEQYF

d_gene: TRBD2
v_gene: TRBV28
j_gene: TRBJ2-3
abundance: -
CDR3nt: TGTGCCAGCAGTTCGGGGGGGCCCAGCACAGATACGCAGTATTTT
CDR3aa: CASSSGGPSTDTQYF

d_gene: -
v_gene: TRBV14
j_gene: TRBJ1-2
abundance: few
CDR3nt: TGTGCCAGCAGCCTCGGACAGAGCTATGGCTACACCTTC
CDR3aa: CASSLGQSYGYTF

d_gene: TRBD2
v_gene: TRBV7-9
j_gene: TRBJ2-1
abundance: -
CDR3nt: TGTGCCAGCAGCTTGGGTGATAGCGGGGCAGATGGCGCGTTCTTC
CDR3aa: CASSLGDSGADGAFF

d_gene: TRBD1
v_gene: TRBV2
j_gene: TRBJ2-7
abundance: -
CDR3nt: TGTGCCAGCAGTGTACGCACGGGACAGGGAACCGAGCAGTACTTC
CDR3aa: CASSVRTGQGTEQYF

d_gene: -
v_gene: TRBV7-9
j_gene: TRBJ2-5
abundance: once
CDR3nt: TGTGCCAGCAGCCGCAGGAGGGACACCTCGTACCAAGAGACCCAGTACTTC
CDR3aa: CASSRRRDTSYQETQYF

d_gene: -
v_gene: TRBV7-3
j_gene: TRBJ1-1
abundance: -
CDR3nt: TGTGCCAGCAGCTTATTGGGGGAATCTTCTGAAGCTTTCTTT
CDR3aa: CASSLLGESSEAFF

d_gene: TRBD1
v_gene: TRBV4-3
j_gene: TRBJ1-4
abundance: -
CDR3nt: TGCGCCAGCAGCCAAGAACCCGGACAGGGTTCAACTAATGAAAAACTGTTTTTT
CDR3aa: CASSQEPGQGSTNEKLFF

d_gene: -
v_gene: TRBV27
j_gene: TRBJ2-5
abundance: -
CDR3nt: TGTGCCAGCAGCCAGGGTGGGGAGACCCAGTACTTC
CDR3aa: CASSQGGETQYF

d_gene: -
v_gene: TRBV27
j_gene: TRBJ1-6
abundance: -
CDR3nt: TGTGCCAGCAGTTTCCCCGCAGGGTCGGGGAATTCACCCCTCCACTTT
CDR3aa: CASSFPAGSGNSPLHF